This entry is about one TCR beta chain. Data came from immunoSEQ multiplex PCR; TCRdb stores just in-frame clones and leaves some out. The sample contains under 200,000 clones, 70% to 85% of which appear only once. Trimming removed 5 bases from V and 5 bases from J, with 12 bases in between. The CDR3 totals 13 residues. Per the germline V gene, CDR1 is SGHTA and CDR2 is FQGNSA. The sample comes from a study of blood T cell repertoires in COVID-19. Study at large: Sites across the United States, Italy and Spain contributed samples from acute and convalescent COVID-19. Sample material is recorded as cDNA or gDNA derived from T cells, B-cell-depleted T cells, or PBMCs.

This sequence joins TRBV7-2 and TRBJ1-1; D perhaps matches TRBD1 (6 bases). The specimen was peripheral blood. This receptor was identified in a woman at least 80 years old with acute or convalescent COVID-19. The CDR3 here is CASSNRVWTEAFF. DNA for the CDR3: TGTGCCAGCAGCAACAGGGTTTGGACTGAAGCTTTCTTT.